Following are 17 T cell receptor beta chains from one sample sequenced in a study of blood T cell repertoires in COVID-19. Measured with immunoSEQ multiplex PCR; TCRdb has only the in-frame clones, and not every one. The sample contains about 92,000 clones, 87% of which appear only once. Sequenced input: peripheral blood. All receptors come from a woman aged 60-70 years with COVID-19, enrolled during active disease.

The V call is TRBV5-4, the J call TRBJ1-2; no reliable D call. The CDR3 has 16 amino acids. CDR1 is SGHNT, CDR2 YYREEE, per germline (reference sequence). V dropped 4 bases and J dropped 3 bases, with 19 bases sitting between them. The DNA of the CDR3 is TGTGCCAGCAGCCCCCTTTCGGAGGTTAAGTACTATGGCTACACCTTC. Translated: CASSPLSEVKYYGYTF. Supplemented by reference TRBV5-4 and TRBJ1-2, the full variable domain reads ETGVTQSPTHLIKTRGQQVTLRCSSQSGHNTVSWYQQALGQGPQFIFQYYREEENGRGNFPPRFSGLQFPNYSSELNVNALELDDSALYLCASSPLSEVKYYGYTFGSGTRLTVV.

This rearrangement joins TRBV27 to TRBJ1-2; 10 bases agree with TRBD1. CDR3 length: 15 residues. With 3 bases clipped from V and 2 bases from J, the junction kept 3 bases outside the gene matches. Germline V gene data show CDR1 as MNHEY and CDR2 as SMNVEV (reference sequence). The CDR3 nucleotides are TGTGCCAGCAGTTTTGTGGGACAGGGGAACTATGGCTACACCTTC. Amino acid sequence: CASSFVGQGNYGYTF.

The chain uses TRBV28 and TRBJ2-5; 10 bases map to TRBD2. V lost 4 bases to trimming and J lost 1 base; unmatched junction nucleotides: 3. CDR3 length equals 15 residues. Germline CDR1 and CDR2: MDHEN and SYDVKM. Written as DNA, the CDR3 is TGTGCCAGCAGTTCAGCGGGGGGGCCCCAAGAGACCCAGTACTTC. This translates into CASSSAGGPQETQYF.

The chain has TRBV6-1 and TRBJ2-5, with D maybe TRBD1 (6 bases). V lost 3 bases, J lost 5 bases, and 10 bases lay in between. The CDR3 covers 13 residues. Germline V CDR1 and CDR2: MNHNS, SASEGT. The CDR3 region is CASSDNRVETQYF. The DNA for the CDR3 is TGTGCCAGCAGTGACAACAGGGTGGAGACCCAGTACTTC.

This clone is a singleton in its sample. This rearrangement joins TRBV11-2 to TRBJ1-2; 9 nucleotides line up with TRBD1. Germline V gene sequence: CDR1 SGHAT, CDR2 FQNNGV. This CDR3 has 14 amino acids. The V gene end was trimmed by 7 bases and the J gene end by 6 bases; junction bases not matched to a gene: 9. CDR3 in DNA: TGTGCCAGCACCATTCCCTGGACAGGGGATGGCTACACCTTC. It yields the protein CASTIPWTGDGYTF.

The chain links TRBV5-1 to TRBJ2-1; 11 nucleotides match TRBD2. Per the germline V gene, CDR1 is SGHRS and CDR2 is YFSETQ. The CDR3 contains 17 residues. V was pared by 3 bases and J by 7 bases, with 12 bases of the junction left unmatched. The CDR3 region has the DNA TGCGCCAGCAGCTGGACCCCTAGCGGGGGGCCGAGTAATGAGCAGTTCTTC. Translated: CASSWTPSGGPSNEQFF.

V usage is TRBV5-4 and J usage is TRBJ2-1, with 10 bases that match TRBD2. V dropped 4 bases and J dropped 0; count of bases not matched to a gene: 7. The CDR3 is made up of 17 amino acids. CDR1 and CDR2 from the germline V gene are SGHNT and YYREEE (reference sequence). Here the CDR3 DNA reads TGTGCCAGCAGCCCCGTACTAGCGGGGAACTCCTACAATGAGCAGTTCTTC. It translates to CASSPVLAGNSYNEQFF. Drawing the rest from reference TRBV5-4 and TRBJ2-1, the complete variable domain is ETGVTQSPTHLIKTRGQQVTLRCSSQSGHNTVSWYQQALGQGPQFIFQYYREEENGRGNFPPRFSGLQFPNYSSELNVNALELDDSALYLCASSPVLAGNSYNEQFFGPGTRLTVL.

The chain has TRBV7-8 and TRBJ2-1; TRBD1 might be the D (7 bases). Looked up from germline, CDR1 is SGHVS and CDR2 is FQNEAQ. There are 15 residues in the CDR3. The V and J ends lost 5 bases and 3 bases respectively, with 14 bases between them. The CDR3 here is CASSLRGVLYNEQFF. As DNA, the CDR3 is TGTGCCAGCAGCCTCAGGGGGGTTCTCTACAATGAGCAGTTCTTC. The entire variable domain, with the rest obtained from reference TRBV7-8 and TRBJ2-1, is as follows: GAGVSQSPRYKVAKRGQDVALRCDPISGHVSLFWYQQALGQGPEFLTYFQNEAQLDKSGLPSDRFFAERPEGSVSTLKIQRTQQEDSAVYLCASSLRGVLYNEQFFGPGTRLTVL.

V gene TRBV14 combines with J gene TRBJ1-2; a possible D gene is TRBD1 (5 bases). CDR3 size: 15 residues. Trimming took off 1 base at V and 4 bases at J, with 13 bases between the two ends. Germline V gene data show CDR1 as SGHDN and CDR2 as FVKESK. The CDR3 loop reads CASSQAMDTLYGYTF. In nucleotides, the CDR3 is TGTGCCAGCAGCCAAGCGATGGACACCCTCTATGGCTACACCTTC.

The chain links TRBV2 to TRBJ2-7; 8 bases map to TRBD2. V was pared by 10 bases and J by 2 bases, with 7 bases of the junction left unmatched. Germline V gene sequence: CDR1 SNHLY, CDR2 FYNNEI. The CDR3 is 13 residues long. The CDR3 DNA sequence: TGTGCCACCGGTAGCGGGAACACCTACGAGCAGTACTTC. Residues: CATGSGNTYEQYF.

The rearrangement uses TRBV30 and TRBJ1-6; D gene unclear. The CDR3 length is 12 residues. V lost 4 bases and J lost 16, with 17 bases in between. The V gene's germline CDR1 is GTSNPN and CDR2 SVGIG (reference sequence). CDR3 amino acids: CAWNPRPGSLHF. The CDR3 nucleotides are TGTGCCTGGAACCCTAGGCCTGGATCACTCCACTTT.

The gene calls are TRBV27 and TRBJ2-7; TRBD1 is a possible D gene (5 bases). Germline V gene data show CDR1 as MNHEY and CDR2 as SMNVEV (reference sequence). V lost 2 bases, J lost 2 bases, and 13 bases lay in between. The CDR3 length is 15 residues. CDR3 sequence (DNA): TGTGCCAGCAGTTTAAGGACACCCCGCCCCTACGAGCAGTACTTC. Translated, it gives CASSLRTPRPYEQYF.

This clone has only one observation. The chain combines TRBV9 with TRBJ1-2; D not resolved. Germline V lookup: CDR1 SGDLS, CDR2 YYNGEE. The V end was cut by 1 base, the J end by 8 bases, with 9 bases between. The CDR3 has 12 amino acids. In DNA, the CDR3 is TGTGCCAGCAGCGTAACGGGTGGCGGCTACACCTTC. Translating gives CASSVTGGGYTF.

The V and J genes are TRBV7-2 and TRBJ2-3, with 7 bases identical to TRBD1. J gave up 5 bases and V 8 bases, and 7 bases lay outside the gene matches. There are 13 residues in the CDR3. From germline, CDR1 is SGHTA and CDR2 FQGNSA. The CDR3 DNA sequence: TGTGCCAGCTCCCGACAGGGTGGAGATACGCAGTATTTT. It specifies CASSRQGGDTQYF.

The genes are TRBV27 and TRBJ2-5; the match to TRBD2 covers 11 bases. Losses at the gene ends were 5 bases for V and 4 bases for J; bases not matched to a gene: 9. The germline V gene has CDR1 MNHEY and CDR2 SMNVEV (reference sequence). CDR3 length: 16 residues. CDR3 DNA sequence: TGTGCCAGCAGTCCACGTAGCGGGGGGGCGGGAGAGACCCAGTACTTC. Translation gives CASSPRSGGAGETQYF.

The chain uses TRBV18 and TRBJ1-6; D gene unclear. The CDR3 contains 14 residues. V lost 4 bases, J lost 6 bases, and 10 bases lay in between. Germline CDR1 and CDR2: KGHSH and LQKENI. This CDR3 reads CASSREPSNSPLHF. The CDR3 DNA reads as TGTGCCAGCTCACGTGAGCCAAGTAATTCACCCCTCCACTTT. Filled out from reference TRBV18 and TRBJ1-6, the complete variable domain reads NAGVMQNPRHLVRRRGQEARLRCSPMKGHSHVYWYRQLPEEGLKFMVYLQKENIIDESGMPKERFSAEFPKEGPSILRIQQVVRGDSAAYFCASSREPSNSPLHFGNGTRLTVT.

This rearrangement joins TRBV19 to TRBJ2-3; 13 nucleotides agree with TRBD2. V was pared by 3 bases and J by 6 bases, with 9 bases of the junction left unmatched. The CDR3 extends over 17 amino acids. Germline loops: CDR1 LNHDA, CDR2 SQIVND (reference sequence). CDR3 coding DNA: TGTGCCAGTAGTATCGCCTCGCCGGGACTAGCGGGGGATACGCAGTATTTT. Protein product: CASSIASPGLAGDTQYF.